This T cell receptor (beta chain) was observed in a study of cytomegalovirus exposure and HLA in healthy donors. Findings of the study overall: There were a few CMV-associated chains whose specificity for CMV antigens was confirmed in vitro. For presence/absence analyses, sequencing depth was assumed to be roughly uniform across donors. Later genetic work tied a missense DCLRE1C variant to beta-chain V and J trimming. Investigators reported over 150 TCR beta chains as tied to cytomegalovirus.

V was cut by 3 bases and J by 5 bases, with 16 bases left in between. Germline-derived CDR1 and CDR2 are LNHDA and SQIVND (reference sequence). The length of the CDR3 is 15 residues. With 60 Vbeta and 13 Jbeta primers, the PCR was carried out. Here immunoSEQ multiplex PCR was the method, and the copy in TCRdb shows in-frame clones only, minus some. The profile shows about 140,000 clones, more than 70% of them singletons. Concerning this clone itself: Its antigen is not known.

This receptor was identified in a man aged 35 to 55 in good health and CMV-seronegative. The sequenced material came from PBMCs. This sequence joins TRBV19 and TRBJ1-2; no clear D gene. CDR3 amino acids: CASSMDGGWPYGYTF. CDR3 DNA sequence: TGTGCCAGTAGTATGGATGGAGGTTGGCCGTATGGCTACACCTTC.